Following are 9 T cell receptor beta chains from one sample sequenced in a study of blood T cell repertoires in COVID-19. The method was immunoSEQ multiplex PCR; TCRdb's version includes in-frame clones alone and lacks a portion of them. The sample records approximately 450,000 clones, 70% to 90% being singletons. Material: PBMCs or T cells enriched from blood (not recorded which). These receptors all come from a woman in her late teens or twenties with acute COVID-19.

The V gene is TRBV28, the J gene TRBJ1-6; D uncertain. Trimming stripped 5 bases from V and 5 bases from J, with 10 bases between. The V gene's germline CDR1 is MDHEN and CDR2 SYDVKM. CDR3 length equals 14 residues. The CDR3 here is CASSPWENNSPLHF. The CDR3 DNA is TGTGCCAGCAGTCCCTGGGAGAATAATTCACCCCTCCACTTT. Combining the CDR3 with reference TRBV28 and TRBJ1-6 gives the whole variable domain DVKVTQSSRYLVKRTGEKVFLECVQDMDHENMFWYRQDPGLGLRLIYFSYDVKMKEKGDIPEGYSVSREKKERFSLILESASTNQTSMYLCASSPWENNSPLHFGNGTRLTVT.

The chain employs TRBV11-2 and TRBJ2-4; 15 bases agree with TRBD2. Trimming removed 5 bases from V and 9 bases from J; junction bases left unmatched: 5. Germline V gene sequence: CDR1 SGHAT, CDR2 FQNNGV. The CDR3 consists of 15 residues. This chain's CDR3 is CASSKGLAGGGIQYF. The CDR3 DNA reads TGTGCCAGCAGCAAGGGACTAGCGGGGGGAGGCATTCAGTACTTC. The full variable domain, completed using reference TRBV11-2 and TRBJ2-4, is EAGVAQSPRYKIIEKRQSVAFWCNPISGHATLYWYQQILGQGPKLLIQFQNNGVVDDSQLPKDRFSAERLKGVDSTLKIQPAKLEDSAVYLCASSKGLAGGGIQYFGAGTRLSVL.

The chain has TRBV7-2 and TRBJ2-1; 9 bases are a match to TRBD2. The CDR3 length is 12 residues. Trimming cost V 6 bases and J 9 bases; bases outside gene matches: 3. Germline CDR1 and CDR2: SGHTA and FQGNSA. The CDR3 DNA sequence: TGTGCCAGCAGGCGGGAGGGCAGTGAGCAGTTCTTC. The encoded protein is CASRREGSEQFF.

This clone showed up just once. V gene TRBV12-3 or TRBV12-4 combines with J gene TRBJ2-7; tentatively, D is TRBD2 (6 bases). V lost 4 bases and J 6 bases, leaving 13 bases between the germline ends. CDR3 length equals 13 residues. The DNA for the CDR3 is TGTGCCAGCAGTTATGGGGGGTTGGGCGAGCAGTACTTC. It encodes CASSYGGLGEQYF.

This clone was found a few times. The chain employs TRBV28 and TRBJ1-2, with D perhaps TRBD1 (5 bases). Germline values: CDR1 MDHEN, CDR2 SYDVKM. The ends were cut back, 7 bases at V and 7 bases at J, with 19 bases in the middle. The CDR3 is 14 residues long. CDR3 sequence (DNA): TGTGCCAGCACTCCGACGGGGGGGAGGTCTGGCTACACCTTC. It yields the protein CASTPTGGRSGYTF.

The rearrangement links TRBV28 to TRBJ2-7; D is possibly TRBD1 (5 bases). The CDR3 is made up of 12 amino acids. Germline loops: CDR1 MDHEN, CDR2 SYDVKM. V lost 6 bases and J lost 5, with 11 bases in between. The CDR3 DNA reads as TGTGCCAGCAGGCTAACAGGAAACGAGCAGTACTTC. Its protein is CASRLTGNEQYF.

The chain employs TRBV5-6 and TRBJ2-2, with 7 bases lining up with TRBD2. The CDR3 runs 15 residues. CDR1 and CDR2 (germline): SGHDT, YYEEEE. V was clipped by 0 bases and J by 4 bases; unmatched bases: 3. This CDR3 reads CASSLGTRPTGELFF. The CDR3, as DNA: TGTGCCAGCAGCTTGGGGACTAGGCCCACCGGGGAGCTGTTTTTT.

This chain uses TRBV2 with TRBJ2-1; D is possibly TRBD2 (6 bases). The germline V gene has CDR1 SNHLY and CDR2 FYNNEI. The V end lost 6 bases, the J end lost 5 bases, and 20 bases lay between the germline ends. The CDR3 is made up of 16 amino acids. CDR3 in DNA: TGTGCCAGCAGCGCCGGGAGATCGCGCTGGGACAATGAGCAGTTCTTC. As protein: CASSAGRSRWDNEQFF.

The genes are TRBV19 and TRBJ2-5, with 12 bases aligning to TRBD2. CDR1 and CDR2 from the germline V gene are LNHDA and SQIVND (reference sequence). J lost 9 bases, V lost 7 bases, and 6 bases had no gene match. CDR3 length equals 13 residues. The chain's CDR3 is CASTPLAGGAQYF. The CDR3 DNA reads TGTGCCAGTACCCCGCTAGCGGGGGGGGCCCAGTACTTC.